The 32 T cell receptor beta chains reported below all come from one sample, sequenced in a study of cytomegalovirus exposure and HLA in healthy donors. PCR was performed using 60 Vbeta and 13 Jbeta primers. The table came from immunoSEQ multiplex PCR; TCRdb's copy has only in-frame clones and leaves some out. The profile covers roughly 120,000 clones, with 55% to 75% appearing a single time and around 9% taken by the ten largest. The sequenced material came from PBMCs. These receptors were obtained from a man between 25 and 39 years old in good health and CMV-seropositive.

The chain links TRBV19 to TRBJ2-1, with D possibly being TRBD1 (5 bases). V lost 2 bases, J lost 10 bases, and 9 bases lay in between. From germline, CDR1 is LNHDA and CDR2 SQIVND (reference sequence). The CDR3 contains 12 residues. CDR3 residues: CASSIWQGEQFF. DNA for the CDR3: TGTGCCAGTAGTATATGGCAGGGCGAGCAGTTCTTC.

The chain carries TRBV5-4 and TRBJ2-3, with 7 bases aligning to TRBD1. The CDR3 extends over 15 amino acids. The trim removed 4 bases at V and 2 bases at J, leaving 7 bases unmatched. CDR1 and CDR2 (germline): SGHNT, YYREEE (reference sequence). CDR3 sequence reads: CASSIIGQATDTQYF. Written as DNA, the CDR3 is TGTGCCAGCAGCATCATCGGACAGGCCACAGATACGCAGTATTTT.

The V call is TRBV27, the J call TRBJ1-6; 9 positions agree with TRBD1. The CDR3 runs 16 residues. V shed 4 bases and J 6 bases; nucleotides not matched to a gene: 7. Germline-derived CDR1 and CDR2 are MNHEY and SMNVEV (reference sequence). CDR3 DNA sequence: TGTGCCAGCAGTTCTACAGGGGGCTATAGTAATTCACCCCTCCACTTT. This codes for CASSSTGGYSNSPLHF.

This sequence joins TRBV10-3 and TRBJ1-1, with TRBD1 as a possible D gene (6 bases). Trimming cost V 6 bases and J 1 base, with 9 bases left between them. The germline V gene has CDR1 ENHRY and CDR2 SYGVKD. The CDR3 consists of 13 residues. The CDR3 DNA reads TGTGCCATCAGACAGGGCCAGAACACTGAAGCTTTCTTT. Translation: CAIRQGQNTEAFF.

The chain's CDR3 is CASSFSGTGFGGELFF. The CDR3 DNA follows: TGTGCCAGCAGCTTCTCCGGGACAGGGTTTGGCGGGGAGCTGTTTTTT. This chain joins TRBV5-6 and TRBJ2-2; 9 bases are a match to TRBD1. Germline V gene sequence: CDR1 SGHDT, CDR2 YYEEEE. The CDR3 contains 16 residues. V lost 2 bases to trimming and J lost 7 bases; unmatched junction nucleotides: 9.

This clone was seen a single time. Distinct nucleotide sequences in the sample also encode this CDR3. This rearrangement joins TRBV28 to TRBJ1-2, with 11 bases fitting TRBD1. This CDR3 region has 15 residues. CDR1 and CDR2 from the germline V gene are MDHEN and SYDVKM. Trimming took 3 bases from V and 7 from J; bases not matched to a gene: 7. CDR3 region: CASSFEGTGGFGYTF. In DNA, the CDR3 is TGTGCCAGCAGTTTCGAAGGGACAGGGGGATTTGGCTACACCTTC.

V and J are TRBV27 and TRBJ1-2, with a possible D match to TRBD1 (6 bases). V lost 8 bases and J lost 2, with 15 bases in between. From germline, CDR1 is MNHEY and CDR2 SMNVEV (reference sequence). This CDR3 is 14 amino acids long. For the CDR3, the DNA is TGTGCCAGCCAGAAGCAGGGGTCCAACTATGGCTACACCTTC. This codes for CASQKQGSNYGYTF.

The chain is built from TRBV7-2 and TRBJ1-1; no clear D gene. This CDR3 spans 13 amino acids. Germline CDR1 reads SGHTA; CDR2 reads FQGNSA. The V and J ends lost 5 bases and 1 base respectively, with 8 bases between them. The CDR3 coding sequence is TGTGCCAGCAGCCAGAACCCGAACACTGAAGCTTTCTTT. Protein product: CASSQNPNTEAFF.

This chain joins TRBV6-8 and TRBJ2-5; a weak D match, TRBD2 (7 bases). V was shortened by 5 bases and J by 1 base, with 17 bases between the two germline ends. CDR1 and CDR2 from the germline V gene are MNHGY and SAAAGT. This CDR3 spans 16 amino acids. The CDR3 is CASSRRGPARQETQYF. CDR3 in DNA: TGTGCCAGCAGTCGGCGGGGGCCGGCCCGCCAAGAGACCCAGTACTTC.

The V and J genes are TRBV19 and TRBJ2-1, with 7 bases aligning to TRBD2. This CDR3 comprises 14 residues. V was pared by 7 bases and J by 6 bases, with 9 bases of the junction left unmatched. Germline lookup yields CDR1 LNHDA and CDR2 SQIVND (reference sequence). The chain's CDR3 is CASTMVAGGNEQFF. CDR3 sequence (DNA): TGTGCCAGTACCATGGTAGCGGGTGGCAATGAGCAGTTCTTC.

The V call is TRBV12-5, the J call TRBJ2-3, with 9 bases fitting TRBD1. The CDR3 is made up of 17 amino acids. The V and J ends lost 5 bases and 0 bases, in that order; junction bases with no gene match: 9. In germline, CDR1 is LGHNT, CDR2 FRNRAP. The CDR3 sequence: CASGTWTGVNSTDTQYF. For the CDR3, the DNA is TGTGCTAGTGGTACATGGACAGGGGTTAATAGCACAGATACGCAGTATTTT.

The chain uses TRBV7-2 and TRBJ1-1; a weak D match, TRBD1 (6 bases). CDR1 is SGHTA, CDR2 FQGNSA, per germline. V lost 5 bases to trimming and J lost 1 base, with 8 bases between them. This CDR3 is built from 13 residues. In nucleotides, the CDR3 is TGTGCCAGCAGCGGGGGACAGAACACTGAAGCTTTCTTT. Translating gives CASSGGQNTEAFF.

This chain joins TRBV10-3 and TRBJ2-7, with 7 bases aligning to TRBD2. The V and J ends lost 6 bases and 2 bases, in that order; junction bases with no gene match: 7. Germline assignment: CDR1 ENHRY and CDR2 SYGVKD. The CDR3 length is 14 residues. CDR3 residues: CAIRGDRGAYEQYF. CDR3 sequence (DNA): TGTGCCATCAGGGGGGATCGGGGGGCCTACGAGCAGTACTTC.

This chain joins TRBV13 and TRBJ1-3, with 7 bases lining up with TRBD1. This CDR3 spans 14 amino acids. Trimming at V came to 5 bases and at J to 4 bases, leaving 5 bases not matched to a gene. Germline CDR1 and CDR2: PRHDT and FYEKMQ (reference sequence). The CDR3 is CASSVRGAGNTIYF. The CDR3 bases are TGTGCCAGCAGCGTCAGGGGGGCAGGAAACACCATATATTTT.

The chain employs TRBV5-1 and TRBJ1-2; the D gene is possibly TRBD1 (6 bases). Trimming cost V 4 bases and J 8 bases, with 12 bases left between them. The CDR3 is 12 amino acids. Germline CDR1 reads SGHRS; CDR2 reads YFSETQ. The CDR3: CASSPGHLGYTF. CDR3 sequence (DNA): TGCGCCAGCAGCCCGGGACACTTAGGCTACACCTTC.

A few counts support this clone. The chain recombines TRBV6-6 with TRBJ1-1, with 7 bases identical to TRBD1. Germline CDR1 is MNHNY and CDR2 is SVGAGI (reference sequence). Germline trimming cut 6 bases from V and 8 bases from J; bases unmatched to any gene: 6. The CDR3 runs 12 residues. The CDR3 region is CASSFGQVEAFF. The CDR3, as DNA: TGTGCCAGCAGCTTTGGACAGGTGGAAGCTTTCTTT.

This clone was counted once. Here the CDR3 reads CASSTQTGFSEAFF. CDR3 DNA sequence: TGTGCCAGCAGCACCCAGACAGGGTTTAGTGAAGCTTTCTTT. This chain connects TRBV11-2 to TRBJ1-1, with 7 bases aligning to TRBD1. Germline V CDR1 and CDR2: SGHAT, FQNNGV. This CDR3 contains 14 residues. After removal of 5 bases from V and 7 bases from J, the junction contained 10 bases not matched to a gene.

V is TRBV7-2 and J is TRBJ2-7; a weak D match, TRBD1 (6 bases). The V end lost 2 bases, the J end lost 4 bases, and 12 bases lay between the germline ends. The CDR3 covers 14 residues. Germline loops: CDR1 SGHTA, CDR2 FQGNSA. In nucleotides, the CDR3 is TGTGCCAGCAGCTTATTCAGGGGTCGATACGAGCAGTACTTC. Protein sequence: CASSLFRGRYEQYF.

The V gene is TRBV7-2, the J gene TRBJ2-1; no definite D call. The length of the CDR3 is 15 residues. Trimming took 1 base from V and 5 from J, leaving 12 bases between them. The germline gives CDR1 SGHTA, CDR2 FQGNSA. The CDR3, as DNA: TGTGCCAGCAGCTTAGTACGACTGATCAACAATGAGCAGTTCTTC. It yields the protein CASSLVRLINNEQFF.

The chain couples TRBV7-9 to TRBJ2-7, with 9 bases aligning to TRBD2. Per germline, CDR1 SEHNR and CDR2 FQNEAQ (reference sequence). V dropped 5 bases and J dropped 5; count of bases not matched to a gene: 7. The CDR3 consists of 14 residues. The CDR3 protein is CASSASGTSNEQYF. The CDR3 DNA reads TGTGCCAGCAGCGCGTCCGGGACTAGCAACGAGCAGTACTTC. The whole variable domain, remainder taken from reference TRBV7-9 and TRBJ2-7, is DTGVSQNPRHKITKRGQNVTFRCDPISEHNRLYWYRQTLGQGPEFLTYFQNEAQLEKSRLLSDRFSAERPKGSFSTLEIQRTEQGDSAMYLCASSASGTSNEQYFGPGTRLTVT.

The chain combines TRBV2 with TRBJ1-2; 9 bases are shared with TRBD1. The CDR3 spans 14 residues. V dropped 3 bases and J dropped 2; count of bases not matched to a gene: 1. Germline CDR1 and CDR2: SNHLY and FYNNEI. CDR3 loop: CASSDGTGNYGYTF. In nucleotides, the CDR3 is TGTGCCAGCAGTGACGGGACAGGGAACTATGGCTACACCTTC.

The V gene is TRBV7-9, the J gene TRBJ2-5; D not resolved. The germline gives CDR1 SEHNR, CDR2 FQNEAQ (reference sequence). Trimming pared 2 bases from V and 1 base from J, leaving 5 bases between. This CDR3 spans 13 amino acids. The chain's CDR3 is CASSLNSQETQYF. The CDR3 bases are TGTGCCAGCAGCTTAAACAGCCAAGAGACCCAGTACTTC.

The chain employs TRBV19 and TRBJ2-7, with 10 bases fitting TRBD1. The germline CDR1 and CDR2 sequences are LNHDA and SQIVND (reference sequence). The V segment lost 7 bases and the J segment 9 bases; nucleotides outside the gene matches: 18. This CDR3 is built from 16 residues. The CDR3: CASTRSPGQGPMGQYF. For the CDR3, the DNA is TGTGCCAGTACTCGTAGTCCGGGACAGGGGCCAATGGGGCAGTACTTC.

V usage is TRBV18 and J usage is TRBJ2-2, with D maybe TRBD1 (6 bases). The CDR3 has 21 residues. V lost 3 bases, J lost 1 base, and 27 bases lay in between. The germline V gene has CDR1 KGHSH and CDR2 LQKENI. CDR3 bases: TGTGCCAGCTCACCTACAGGGTTAAACATCGGTATAATACGGAACACCGGGGAGCTGTTTTTT. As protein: CASSPTGLNIGIIRNTGELFF.

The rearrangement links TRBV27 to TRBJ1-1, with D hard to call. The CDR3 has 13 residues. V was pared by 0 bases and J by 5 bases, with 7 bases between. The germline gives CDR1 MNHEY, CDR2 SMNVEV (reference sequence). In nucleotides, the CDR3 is TGTGCCAGCAGTTTATCTCGCGGGACTGAAGCTTTCTTT. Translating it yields CASSLSRGTEAFF.

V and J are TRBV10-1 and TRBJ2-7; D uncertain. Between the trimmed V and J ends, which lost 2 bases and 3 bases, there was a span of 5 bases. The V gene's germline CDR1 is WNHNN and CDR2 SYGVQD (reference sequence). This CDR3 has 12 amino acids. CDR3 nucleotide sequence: TGCGCCAGCAGTGAGGGTAGCTACGAGCAGTACTTC. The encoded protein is CASSEGSYEQYF.

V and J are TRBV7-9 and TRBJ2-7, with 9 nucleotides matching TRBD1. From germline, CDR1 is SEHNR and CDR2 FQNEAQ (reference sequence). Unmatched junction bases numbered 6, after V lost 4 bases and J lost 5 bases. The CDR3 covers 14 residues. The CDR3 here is CASSSGQGSHEQYV. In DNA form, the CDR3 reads TGTGCCAGCAGCTCGGGACAGGGAAGCCACGAGCAGTACGTC.

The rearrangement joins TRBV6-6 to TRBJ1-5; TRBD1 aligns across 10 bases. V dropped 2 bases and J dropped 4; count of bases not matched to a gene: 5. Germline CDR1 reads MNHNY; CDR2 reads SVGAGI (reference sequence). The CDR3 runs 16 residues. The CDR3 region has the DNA TGTGCCAGCAGTTACCGACAGGGGGCGGGGAATCAGCCCCAGCATTTT. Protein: CASSYRQGAGNQPQHF.

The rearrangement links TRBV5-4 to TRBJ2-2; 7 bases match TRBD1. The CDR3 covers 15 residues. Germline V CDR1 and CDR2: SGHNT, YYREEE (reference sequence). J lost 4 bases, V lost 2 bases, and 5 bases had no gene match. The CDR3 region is CASSFTGAATGELFF. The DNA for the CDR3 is TGTGCCAGCAGCTTCACAGGGGCGGCCACCGGGGAGCTGTTTTTT.

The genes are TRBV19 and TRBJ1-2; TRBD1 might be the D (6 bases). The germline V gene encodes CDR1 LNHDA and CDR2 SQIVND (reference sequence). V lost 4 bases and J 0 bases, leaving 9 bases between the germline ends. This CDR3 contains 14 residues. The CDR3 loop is CASSNRETNYGYTF. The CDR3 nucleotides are TGTGCCAGTAGTAACAGGGAAACTAACTATGGCTACACCTTC.

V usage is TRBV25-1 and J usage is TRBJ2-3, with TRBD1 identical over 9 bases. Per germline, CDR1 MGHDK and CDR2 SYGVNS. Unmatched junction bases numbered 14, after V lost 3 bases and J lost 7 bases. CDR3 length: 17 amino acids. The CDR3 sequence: CASSDLGDRDPGNTQYF. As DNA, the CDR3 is TGTGCCAGCAGTGATCTTGGGGACAGGGATCCCGGGAATACGCAGTATTTT.

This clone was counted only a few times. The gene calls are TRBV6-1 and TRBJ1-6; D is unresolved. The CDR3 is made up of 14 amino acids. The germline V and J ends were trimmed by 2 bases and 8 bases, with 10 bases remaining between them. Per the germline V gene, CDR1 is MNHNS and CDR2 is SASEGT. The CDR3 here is CASSESWPYSPLHF. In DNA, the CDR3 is TGTGCCAGCAGTGAATCCTGGCCTTATTCACCCCTCCACTTT.